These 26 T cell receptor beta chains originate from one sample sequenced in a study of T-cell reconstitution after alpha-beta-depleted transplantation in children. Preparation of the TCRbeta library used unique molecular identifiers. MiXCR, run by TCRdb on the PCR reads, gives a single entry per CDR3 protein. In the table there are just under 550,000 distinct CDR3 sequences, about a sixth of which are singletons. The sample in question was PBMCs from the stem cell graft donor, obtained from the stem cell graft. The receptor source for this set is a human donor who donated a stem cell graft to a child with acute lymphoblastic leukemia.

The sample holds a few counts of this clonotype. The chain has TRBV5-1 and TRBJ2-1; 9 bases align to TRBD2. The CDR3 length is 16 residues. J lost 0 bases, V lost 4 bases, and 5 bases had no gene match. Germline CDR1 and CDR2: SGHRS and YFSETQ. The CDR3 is CASSVTSGASYNEQFF. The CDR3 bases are TGCGCCAGCAGCGTGACTAGCGGAGCCTCCTACAATGAGCAGTTCTTC.

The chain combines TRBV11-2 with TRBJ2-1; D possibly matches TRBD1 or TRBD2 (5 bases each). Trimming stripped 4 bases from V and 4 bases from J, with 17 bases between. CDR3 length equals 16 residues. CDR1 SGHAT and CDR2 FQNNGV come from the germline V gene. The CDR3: CASSSRAGADYNEQFF. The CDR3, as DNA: TGTGCCAGCAGCTCCCGCGCCGGGGCCGATTACAATGAGCAGTTCTTC.

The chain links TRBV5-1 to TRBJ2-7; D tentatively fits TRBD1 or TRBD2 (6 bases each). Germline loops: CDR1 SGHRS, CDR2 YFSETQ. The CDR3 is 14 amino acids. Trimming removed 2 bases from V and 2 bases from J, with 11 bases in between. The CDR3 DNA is TGCGCCAGCAGCTTAGGGGGGCTAACCTACGAGCAGTACTTC. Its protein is CASSLGGLTYEQYF.

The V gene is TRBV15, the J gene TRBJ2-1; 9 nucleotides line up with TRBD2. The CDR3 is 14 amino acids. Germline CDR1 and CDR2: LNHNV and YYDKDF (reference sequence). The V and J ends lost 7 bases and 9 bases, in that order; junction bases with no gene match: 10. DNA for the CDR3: TGTGCCACCAAGGGCGGGAGGGCCTATTTTGAGCAGTTCTTC. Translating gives CATKGGRAYFEQFF.

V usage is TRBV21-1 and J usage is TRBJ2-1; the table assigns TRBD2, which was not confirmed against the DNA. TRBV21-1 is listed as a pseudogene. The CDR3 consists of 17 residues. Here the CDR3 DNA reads TGTGCCAGCAGCAAACCCCTAGCGGGGGTCCCCTACAATGAGCAGTTCTTC. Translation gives CASSKPLAGVPYNEQFF.

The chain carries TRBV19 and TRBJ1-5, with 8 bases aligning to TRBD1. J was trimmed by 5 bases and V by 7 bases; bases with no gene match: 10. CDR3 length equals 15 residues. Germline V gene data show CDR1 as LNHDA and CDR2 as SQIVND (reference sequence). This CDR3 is CASTIYRGEDQPQHF. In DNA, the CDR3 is TGTGCCAGTACGATTTACAGGGGGGAGGATCAGCCCCAGCATTTT.

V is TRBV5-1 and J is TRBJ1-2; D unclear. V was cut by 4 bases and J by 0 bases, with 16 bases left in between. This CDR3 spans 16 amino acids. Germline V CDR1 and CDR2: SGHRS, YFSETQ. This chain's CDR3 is CASSPPGWAPNYGYTF. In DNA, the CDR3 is TGCGCCAGCAGCCCTCCCGGGTGGGCACCTAACTATGGCTACACCTTC.

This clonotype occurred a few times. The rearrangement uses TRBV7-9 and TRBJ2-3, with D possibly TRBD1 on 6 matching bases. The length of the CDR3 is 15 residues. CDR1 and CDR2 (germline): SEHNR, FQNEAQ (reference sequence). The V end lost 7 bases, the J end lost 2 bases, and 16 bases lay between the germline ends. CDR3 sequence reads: CASTESRGPTDTQYF. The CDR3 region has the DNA TGTGCCAGCACCGAATCCAGGGGACCCACAGATACGCAGTATTTT. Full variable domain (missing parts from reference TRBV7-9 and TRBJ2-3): DTGVSQNPRHKITKRGQNVTFRCDPISEHNRLYWYRQTLGQGPEFLTYFQNEAQLEKSRLLSDRFSAERPKGSFSTLEIQRTEQGDSAMYLCASTESRGPTDTQYFGPGTRLTVL.

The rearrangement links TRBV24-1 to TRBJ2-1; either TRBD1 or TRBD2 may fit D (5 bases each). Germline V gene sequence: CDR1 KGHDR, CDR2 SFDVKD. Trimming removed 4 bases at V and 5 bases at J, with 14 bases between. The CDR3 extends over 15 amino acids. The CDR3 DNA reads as TGTGCCACCAGTGACCCCGGGACGGCTGACAATGAGCAGTTCTTC. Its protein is CATSDPGTADNEQFF.

The chain's CDR3 is CASHSLAGSGANVLTF. In DNA form, the CDR3 reads TGCGCCAGCCACTCACTAGCGGGCTCTGGGGCCAACGTCCTGACTTTC. The chain combines TRBV5-1 with TRBJ2-6, with 9 nucleotides matching TRBD2. V shed 7 bases, J shed 0 bases, and the junction held 5 bases outside the gene matches. This CDR3 is 16 amino acids long. Germline loops: CDR1 SGHRS, CDR2 YFSETQ.

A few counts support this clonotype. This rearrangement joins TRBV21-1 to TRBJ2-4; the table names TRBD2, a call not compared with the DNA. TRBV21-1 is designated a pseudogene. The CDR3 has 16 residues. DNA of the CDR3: TGTGCCAGCAGCAAAGAGCCTAGCAGAGCCAAAAACATTCAGTACTTC. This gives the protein CASSKEPSRAKNIQYF.

The CDR3 region is CASSLGLLDSPLHF. The CDR3 nucleotides read TGCGCCAGCAGCTTGGGGCTTTTGGATTCACCCCTCCACTTT. The chain links TRBV5-1 to TRBJ1-6, with D hard to call. Germline lookup yields CDR1 SGHRS and CDR2 YFSETQ. The CDR3 has 14 amino acids. V was cut by 0 bases and J by 8 bases, with 9 bases left in between. The full variable domain, rest sourced from reference TRBV5-1 and TRBJ1-6, is KAGVTQTPRYLIKTRGQQVTLSCSPISGHRSVSWYQQTPGQGLQFLFEYFSETQRNKGNFPGRFSGRQFSNSRSEMNVSTLELGDSALYLCASSLGLLDSPLHFGNGTRLTVT.

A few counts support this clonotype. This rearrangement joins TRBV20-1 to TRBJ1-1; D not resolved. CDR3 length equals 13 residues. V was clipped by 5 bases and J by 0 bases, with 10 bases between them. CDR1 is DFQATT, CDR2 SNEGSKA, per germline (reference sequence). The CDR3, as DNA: TGCAGTGCTCCCCGAAGTATGAACACTGAAGCTTTCTTT. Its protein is CSAPRSMNTEAFF.

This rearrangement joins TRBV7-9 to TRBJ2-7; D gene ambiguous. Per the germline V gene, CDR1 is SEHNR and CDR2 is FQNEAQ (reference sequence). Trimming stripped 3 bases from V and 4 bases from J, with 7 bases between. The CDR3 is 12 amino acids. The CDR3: CASSFVMYEQYF. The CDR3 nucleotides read TGTGCCAGCAGCTTTGTAATGTACGAGCAGTACTTC.

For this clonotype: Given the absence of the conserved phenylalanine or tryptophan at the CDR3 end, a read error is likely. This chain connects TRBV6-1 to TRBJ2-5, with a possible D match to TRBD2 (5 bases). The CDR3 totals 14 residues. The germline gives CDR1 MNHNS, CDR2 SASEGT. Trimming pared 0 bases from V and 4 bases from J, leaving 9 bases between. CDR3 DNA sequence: TGTGCCAGCAGTGAAGCGGGCGGGTTAGAGACCCAGTACTTA. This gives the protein CASSEAGGLETQYL.

CDR3 protein: CASRYGRGQETQYF. CDR3 DNA: TGTGCCAGTAGATACGGCAGGGGCCAAGAGACCCAGTACTTC. The chain combines TRBV19 with TRBJ2-5, with a tentative D call TRBD1 (6 bases). The CDR3 contains 14 residues. Trimming took 6 bases from V and 1 from J, leaving 12 bases between them. Germline loops: CDR1 LNHDA, CDR2 SQIVND (reference sequence).

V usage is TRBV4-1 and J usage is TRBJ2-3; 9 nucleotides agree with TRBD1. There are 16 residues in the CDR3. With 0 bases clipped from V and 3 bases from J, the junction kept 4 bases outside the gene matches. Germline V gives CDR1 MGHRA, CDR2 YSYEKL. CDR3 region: CASSQDTGQGTDTQYF. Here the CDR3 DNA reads TGCGCCAGCAGCCAAGATACGGGACAGGGAACAGATACGCAGTATTTT.

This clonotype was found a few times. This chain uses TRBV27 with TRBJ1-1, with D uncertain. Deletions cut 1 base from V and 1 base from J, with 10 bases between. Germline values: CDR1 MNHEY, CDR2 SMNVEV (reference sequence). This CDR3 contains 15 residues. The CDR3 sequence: CASSLYVGKNTEAFF. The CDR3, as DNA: TGTGCCAGCAGTTTATATGTAGGGAAGAACACTGAAGCTTTCTTT.

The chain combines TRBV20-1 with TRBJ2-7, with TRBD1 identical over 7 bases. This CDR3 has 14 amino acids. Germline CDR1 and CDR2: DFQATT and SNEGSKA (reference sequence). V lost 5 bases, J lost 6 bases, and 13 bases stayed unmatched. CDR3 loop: CSAPNSGQTSEQYF. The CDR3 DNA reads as TGCAGTGCTCCGAACTCGGGACAGACCTCCGAGCAGTACTTC.

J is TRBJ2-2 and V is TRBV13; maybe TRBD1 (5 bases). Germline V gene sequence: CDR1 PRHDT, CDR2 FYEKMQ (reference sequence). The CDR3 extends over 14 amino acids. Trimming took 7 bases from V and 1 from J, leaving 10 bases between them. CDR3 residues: CASMQTENTGELFF. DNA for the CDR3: TGTGCCAGCATGCAGACAGAGAACACCGGGGAGCTGTTTTTT.

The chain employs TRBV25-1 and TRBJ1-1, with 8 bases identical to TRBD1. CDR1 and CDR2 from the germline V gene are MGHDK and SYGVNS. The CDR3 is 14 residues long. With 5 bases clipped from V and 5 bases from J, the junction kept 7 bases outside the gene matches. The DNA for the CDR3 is TGTGCCAGCAGTTTTCTGGACAGGGAGACTGAAGCTTTCTTT. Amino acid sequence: CASSFLDRETEAFF.

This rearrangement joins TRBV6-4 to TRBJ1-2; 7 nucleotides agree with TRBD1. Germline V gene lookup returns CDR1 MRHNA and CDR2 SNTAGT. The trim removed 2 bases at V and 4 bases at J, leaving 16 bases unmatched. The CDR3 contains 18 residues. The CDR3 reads CASSDHPTLRGRLYGYTF. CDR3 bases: TGTGCCAGCAGTGACCACCCAACCTTAAGGGGGCGTCTCTATGGCTACACCTTC.

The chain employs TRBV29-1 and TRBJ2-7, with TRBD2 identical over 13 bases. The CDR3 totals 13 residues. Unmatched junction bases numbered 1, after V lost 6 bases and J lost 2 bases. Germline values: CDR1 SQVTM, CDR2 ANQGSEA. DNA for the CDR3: TGCAGCGTACTAGCGGGAGGGCCCTACGAGCAGTACTTC. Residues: CSVLAGGPYEQYF.

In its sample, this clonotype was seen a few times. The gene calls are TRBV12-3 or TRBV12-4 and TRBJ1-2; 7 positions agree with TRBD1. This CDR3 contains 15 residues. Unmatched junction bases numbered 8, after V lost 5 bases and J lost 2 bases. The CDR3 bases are TGTGCCAGCAGTACCCCCGGGACAGCCAACTATGGCTACACCTTC. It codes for CASSTPGTANYGYTF.

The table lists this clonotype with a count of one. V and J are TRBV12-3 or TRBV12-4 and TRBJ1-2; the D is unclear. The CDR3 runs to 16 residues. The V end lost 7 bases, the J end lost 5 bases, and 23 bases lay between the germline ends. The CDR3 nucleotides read TGTGCCAGCAACTTTACCCCAGAACATCTACCTTATGGCTACACCTTC. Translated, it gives CASNFTPEHLPYGYTF.

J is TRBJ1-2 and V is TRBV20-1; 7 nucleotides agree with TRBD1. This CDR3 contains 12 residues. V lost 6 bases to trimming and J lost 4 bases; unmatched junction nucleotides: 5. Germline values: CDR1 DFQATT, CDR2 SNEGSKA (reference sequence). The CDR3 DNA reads TGCAGTGCAATCACAGGGGCCTATGGCTACACCTTC. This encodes CSAITGAYGYTF.